Each of the 15 T cell receptor beta chains below was sequenced from the same sample in a study of T cells in localized non-small cell lung cancer. TCRdb's copy holds only in-frame clones and misses some; the assay was immunoSEQ multiplex PCR. The profile shows tens of thousands of clones, around nine tenths of them singletons. Sequenced here: peripheral blood, sampled before any cancer treatment. These receptors all come from a woman aged 35 to 75 with stage I squamous cell lung carcinoma.

The chain joins TRBV27 to TRBJ2-2, with D perhaps TRBD1 (6 bases). This CDR3 region has 16 residues. Germline V lookup: CDR1 MNHEY, CDR2 SMNVEV (reference sequence). V shed 5 bases and J shed 0 bases, with 13 bases lying between them. Written as DNA, the CDR3 is TGTGCCAGCAGTACAGACAGGTACTCGAACACCGGGGAGCTGTTTTTT. Encoded protein: CASSTDRYSNTGELFF.

The chain joins TRBV5-1 to TRBJ2-1, with no clear D. The length of the CDR3 is 13 residues. CDR1 and CDR2 (germline): SGHRS, YFSETQ. Trimming shortened V by 0 bases and J by 10 bases, and 11 bases separated the two germline ends. CDR3 sequence (DNA): TGCGCCAGCAGCTTGGACGGGTTAGGCGAGCAGTTCTTC. Translation: CASSLDGLGEQFF.

This chain connects TRBV5-1 to TRBJ1-3; D call uncertain. The CDR3 covers 17 residues. Germline-derived CDR1 and CDR2 are SGHRS and YFSETQ. V was trimmed by 0 bases and J by 1 base, leaving 14 bases between them. The CDR3 is CASSLASGGKSGNTIYF. The CDR3 region has the DNA TGCGCCAGCAGCTTGGCCTCGGGTGGGAAATCTGGAAACACCATATATTTT.

V gene TRBV25-1 combines with J gene TRBJ2-1; 11 bases map to TRBD1. V lost 1 base and J lost 1; bases outside the gene matches: 6. CDR1 and CDR2 from the germline V gene are MGHDK and SYGVNS. CDR3 length: 18 residues. In DNA form, the CDR3 reads TGTGCCAGCAGTGAATTCGGCGGGACAGGGGGTTCCTACAATGAGCAGTTCTTC. Translation: CASSEFGGTGGSYNEQFF.

This chain joins TRBV18 and TRBJ1-5; TRBD1 aligns across 7 bases. The CDR3 consists of 17 residues. Trimming removed 2 bases from V and 4 bases from J; junction bases left unmatched: 11. Germline CDR1 KGHSH, CDR2 LQKENI. Here the CDR3 DNA reads TGTGCCAGCTCACCAACGGCGACAGGGAGGTTGAATCAGCCCCAGCATTTT. Amino acid sequence: CASSPTATGRLNQPQHF.

This chain connects TRBV10-3 to TRBJ1-1; D uncertain. Germline CDR1 and CDR2: ENHRY and SYGVKD. This CDR3 is built from 16 residues. The V end lost 0 bases, the J end lost 0 bases, and 11 bases lay between the germline ends. The CDR3 reads CAISESKASMNTEAFF. The CDR3 DNA is TGTGCCATCAGTGAGTCAAAAGCCTCCATGAACACTGAAGCTTTCTTT.

This chain links TRBV2 with TRBJ1-6, with a weak D call TRBD1 (5 bases). V lost 4 bases and J lost 5, with 9 bases in between. The germline CDR1 and CDR2 sequences are SNHLY and FYNNEI. The CDR3 contains 14 residues. The DNA for the CDR3 is TGTGCCAGCAGTGGACAGCCCCATAATTCACCCCTCCACTTT. Translating gives CASSGQPHNSPLHF.

The rearrangement links TRBV6-1 to TRBJ2-5; 12 positions agree with TRBD2. The CDR3 sequence is 16 residues long. V shed 2 bases, J shed 1 base, and the junction held 2 bases outside the gene matches. Looked up from germline, CDR1 is MNHNS and CDR2 is SASEGT. CDR3 in amino acids: CASSELAGGPQETQYF. The CDR3 nucleotides are TGTGCCAGCAGTGAACTAGCGGGGGGGCCCCAAGAGACCCAGTACTTC.

CDR3 sequence reads: CASSEADPRETQYF. The CDR3 DNA reads TGTGCCAGCAGTGAAGCGGACCCCCGGGAGACCCAGTACTTC. J is TRBJ2-5 and V is TRBV6-1; D ambiguous. The CDR3 is 14 residues long. V lost 0 bases, J lost 5 bases, and 10 bases lay in between. The germline V gene encodes CDR1 MNHNS and CDR2 SASEGT.

The CDR3 spells CAWSRDTYGYTF. In nucleotides, the CDR3 is TGTGCCTGGAGTAGGGACACCTATGGCTACACCTTC. This rearrangement joins TRBV30 to TRBJ1-2; tentatively, D is TRBD1 (6 bases). V gave up 2 bases and J gave up 4 bases, with 8 bases separating them. This CDR3 has 12 residues. Germline CDR1 and CDR2: GTSNPN and SVGIG (reference sequence).

V and J are TRBV7-9 and TRBJ2-3, with 9 nucleotides matching TRBD2. V lost 1 base to trimming and J lost 2 bases; unmatched junction nucleotides: 4. Germline V gene sequence: CDR1 SEHNR, CDR2 FQNEAQ (reference sequence). CDR3 length equals 16 residues. In DNA, the CDR3 is TGTGCCAGCAGCTTAGGACTAGCGGACTACACAGATACGCAGTATTTT. Protein sequence: CASSLGLADYTDTQYF.

This sequence joins TRBV18 and TRBJ1-1; D is uncertain. Germline V gene sequence: CDR1 KGHSH, CDR2 LQKENI. The CDR3 has 15 amino acids. Deletions cut 6 bases from V and 9 bases from J, with 23 bases between. The chain's CDR3 is CASSDQGFGGPKAFF. The CDR3 region has the DNA TGTGCCAGCTCGGACCAAGGGTTCGGAGGGCCTAAAGCTTTCTTT. Looking up the rest from reference TRBV18 and TRBJ1-1 gives the full variable domain: NAGVMQNPRHLVRRRGQEARLRCSPMKGHSHVYWYRQLPEEGLKFMVYLQKENIIDESGMPKERFSAEFPKEGPSILRIQQVVRGDSAAYFCASSDQGFGGPKAFFGQGTRLTVV.

In nucleotides, the CDR3 is TGTGCCAGCAGCCCAAGACAGGGATCCAAGTATGGCTACACCTTC. Protein: CASSPRQGSKYGYTF. The chain combines TRBV5-5 with TRBJ1-2, with 7 bases matching TRBD1. The CDR3 totals 15 residues. The J segment lost 5 bases and the V segment lost 4 bases, leaving 11 bases of the junction unmatched. CDR1 is SGHKS and CDR2 is YYEKEE in the germline V gene (reference sequence).

This clone was counted a single time. The rearrangement joins TRBV5-4 to TRBJ2-4; tentative D call: TRBD2 (5 bases). Germline V CDR1 and CDR2: SGHNT, YYREEE (reference sequence). Trimming pared 4 bases from V and 0 bases from J, leaving 14 bases between. The CDR3 is 16 amino acids. The CDR3 bases are TGTGCCAGCAGCATGGGCAGCGGACTAGCCAAAAACATTCAGTACTTC. Protein product: CASSMGSGLAKNIQYF.

The chain recombines TRBV14 with TRBJ2-2; D gene uncertain. This CDR3 has 12 residues. Looked up from germline, CDR1 is SGHDN and CDR2 is FVKESK. The V gene lost 1 base and the J gene lost 6 bases, with 3 bases spanning the gap. The CDR3 DNA reads TGTGCCAGCAGCCAAGCTTCCGGGGAGCTGTTTTTT. Amino acid sequence: CASSQASGELFF.